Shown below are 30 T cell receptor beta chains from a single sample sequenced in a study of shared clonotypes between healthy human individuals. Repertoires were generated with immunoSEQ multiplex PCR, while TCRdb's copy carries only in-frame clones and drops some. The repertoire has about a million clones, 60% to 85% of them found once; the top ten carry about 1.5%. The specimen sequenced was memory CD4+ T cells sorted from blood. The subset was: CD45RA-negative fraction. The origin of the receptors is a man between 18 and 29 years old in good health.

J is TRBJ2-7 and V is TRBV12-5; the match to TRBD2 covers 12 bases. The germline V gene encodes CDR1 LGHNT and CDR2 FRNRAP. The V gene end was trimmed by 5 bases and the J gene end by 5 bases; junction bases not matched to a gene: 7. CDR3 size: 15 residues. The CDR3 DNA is TGTGCTAGTGGTCTCAGACTAGCGGGAGATAACGAGCAGTACTTC. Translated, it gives CASGLRLAGDNEQYF.

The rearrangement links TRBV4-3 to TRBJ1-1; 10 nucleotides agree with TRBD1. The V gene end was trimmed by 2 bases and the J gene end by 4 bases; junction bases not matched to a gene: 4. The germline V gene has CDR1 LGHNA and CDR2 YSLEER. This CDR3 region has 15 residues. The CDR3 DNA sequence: TGCGCCAGCAGCCAATTTCGGGACAGGGGCACTGAAGCTTTCTTT. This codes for CASSQFRDRGTEAFF.

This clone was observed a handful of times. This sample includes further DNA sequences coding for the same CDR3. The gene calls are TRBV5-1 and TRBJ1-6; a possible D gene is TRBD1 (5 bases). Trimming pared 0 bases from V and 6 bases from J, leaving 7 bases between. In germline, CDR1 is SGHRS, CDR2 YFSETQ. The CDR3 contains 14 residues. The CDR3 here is CASSLGQTNSPLHF. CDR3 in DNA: TGCGCCAGCAGCTTGGGACAGACTAATTCACCCCTCCACTTT.

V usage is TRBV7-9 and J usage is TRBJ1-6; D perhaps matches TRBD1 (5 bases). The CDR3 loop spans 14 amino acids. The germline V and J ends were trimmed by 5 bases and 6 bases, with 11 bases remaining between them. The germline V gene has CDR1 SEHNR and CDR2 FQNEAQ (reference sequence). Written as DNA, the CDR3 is TGTGCCAGCAGCCCCCAGGGCGTTAATTCACCCCTCCACTTT. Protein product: CASSPQGVNSPLHF.

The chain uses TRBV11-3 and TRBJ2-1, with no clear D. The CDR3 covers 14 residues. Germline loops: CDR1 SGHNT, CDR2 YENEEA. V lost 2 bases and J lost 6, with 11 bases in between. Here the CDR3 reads CASSLSFDRNEQFF. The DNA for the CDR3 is TGTGCCAGCAGCTTATCCTTTGACCGCAATGAGCAGTTCTTC.

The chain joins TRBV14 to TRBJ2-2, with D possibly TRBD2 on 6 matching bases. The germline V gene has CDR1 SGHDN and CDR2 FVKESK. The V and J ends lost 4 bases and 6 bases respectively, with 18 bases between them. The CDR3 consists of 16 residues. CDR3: CASSPPGRRISGELFF. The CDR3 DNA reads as TGTGCCAGCAGCCCCCCTGGGAGGCGGATCTCCGGGGAGCTGTTTTTT.

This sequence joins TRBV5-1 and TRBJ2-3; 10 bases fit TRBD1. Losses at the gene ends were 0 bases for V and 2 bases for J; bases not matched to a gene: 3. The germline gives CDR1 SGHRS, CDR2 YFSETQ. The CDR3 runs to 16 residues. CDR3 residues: CASSLGGQGPTDTQYF. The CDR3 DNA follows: TGCGCCAGCAGCTTGGGGGGACAGGGGCCCACAGATACGCAGTATTTT. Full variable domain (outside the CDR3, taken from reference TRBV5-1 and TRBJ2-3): KAGVTQTPRYLIKTRGQQVTLSCSPISGHRSVSWYQQTPGQGLQFLFEYFSETQRNKGNFPGRFSGRQFSNSRSEMNVSTLELGDSALYLCASSLGGQGPTDTQYFGPGTRLTVL.

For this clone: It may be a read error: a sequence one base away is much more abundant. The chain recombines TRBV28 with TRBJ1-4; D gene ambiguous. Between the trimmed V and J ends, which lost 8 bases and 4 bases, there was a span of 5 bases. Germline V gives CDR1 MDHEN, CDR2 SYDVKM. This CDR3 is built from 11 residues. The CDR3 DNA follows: TGTGCCAGCCGGGGTAATGAAAAACTGTTTTTT. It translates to CASRGNEKLFF.

The CDR3 loop reads CASTRGLVTGVIETQYF. The CDR3 DNA is TGTGCCAGCACCCGCGGCCTGGTGACAGGGGTTATAGAGACCCAGTACTTC. The chain couples TRBV28 to TRBJ2-5; 8 bases fit TRBD1. The V gene's germline CDR1 is MDHEN and CDR2 SYDVKM. The junction had 17 bases not matched to a gene; V was cut back by 7 bases and J by 4 bases. This CDR3 has 17 residues.

CDR3 amino acids: CASSEDSSRGYGYTF. In DNA, the CDR3 is TGTGCCAGTAGTGAAGACAGCAGCCGAGGCTATGGCTACACCTTC. V gene TRBV19 combines with J gene TRBJ1-2; D may be TRBD1 (5 bases). The CDR3 runs 15 residues. Deletions cut 5 bases from V and 4 bases from J, with 17 bases between. CDR1 is LNHDA and CDR2 is SQIVND in the germline V gene (reference sequence).

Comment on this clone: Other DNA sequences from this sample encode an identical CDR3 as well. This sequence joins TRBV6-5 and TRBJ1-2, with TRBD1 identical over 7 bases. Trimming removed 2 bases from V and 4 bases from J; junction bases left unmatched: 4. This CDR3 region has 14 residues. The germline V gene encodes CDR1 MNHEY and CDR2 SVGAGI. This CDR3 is CASSYLTGTYGYTF. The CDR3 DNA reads TGTGCCAGCAGTTACCTGACAGGGACCTATGGCTACACCTTC.

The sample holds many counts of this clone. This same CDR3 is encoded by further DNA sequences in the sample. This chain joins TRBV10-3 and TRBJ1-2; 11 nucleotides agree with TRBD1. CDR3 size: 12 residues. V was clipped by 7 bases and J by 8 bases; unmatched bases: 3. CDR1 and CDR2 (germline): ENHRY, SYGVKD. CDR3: CAITGTGGGYTF. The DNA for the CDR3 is TGTGCCATCACCGGGACAGGGGGAGGCTACACCTTC.

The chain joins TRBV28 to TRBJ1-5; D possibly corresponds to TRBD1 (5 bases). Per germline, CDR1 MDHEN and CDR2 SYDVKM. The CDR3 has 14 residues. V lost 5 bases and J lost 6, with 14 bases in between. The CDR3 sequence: CASSPSMGGQPQHF. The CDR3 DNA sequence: TGTGCCAGCAGTCCTTCTATGGGGGGTCAGCCCCAGCATTTT.

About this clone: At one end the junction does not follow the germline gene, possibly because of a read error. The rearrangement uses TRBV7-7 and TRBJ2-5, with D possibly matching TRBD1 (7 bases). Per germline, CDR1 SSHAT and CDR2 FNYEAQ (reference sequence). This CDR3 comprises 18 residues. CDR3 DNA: TGTGCTAGCAGCTTAGGCGGGACAGACTTTAGGATCGCGGAGACCCAGTACTTC. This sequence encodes CASSLGGTDFRIAETQYF.

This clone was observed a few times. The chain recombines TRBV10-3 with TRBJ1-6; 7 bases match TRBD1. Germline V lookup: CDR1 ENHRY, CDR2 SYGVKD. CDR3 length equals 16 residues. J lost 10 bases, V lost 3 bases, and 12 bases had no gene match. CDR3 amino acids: CAISDLGTAGGSPLHF. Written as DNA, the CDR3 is TGTGCCATCAGTGACTTAGGGACAGCGGGAGGGTCACCCCTCCACTTT.

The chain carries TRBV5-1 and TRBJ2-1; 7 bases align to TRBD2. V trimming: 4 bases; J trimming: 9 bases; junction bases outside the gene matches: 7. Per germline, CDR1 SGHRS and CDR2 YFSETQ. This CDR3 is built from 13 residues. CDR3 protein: CASSPTSDREQFF. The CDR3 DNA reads TGCGCCAGCAGCCCAACTAGCGATCGTGAGCAGTTCTTC. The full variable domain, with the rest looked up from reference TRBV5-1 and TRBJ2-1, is KAGVTQTPRYLIKTRGQQVTLSCSPISGHRSVSWYQQTPGQGLQFLFEYFSETQRNKGNFPGRFSGRQFSNSRSEMNVSTLELGDSALYLCASSPTSDREQFFGPGTRLTVL.

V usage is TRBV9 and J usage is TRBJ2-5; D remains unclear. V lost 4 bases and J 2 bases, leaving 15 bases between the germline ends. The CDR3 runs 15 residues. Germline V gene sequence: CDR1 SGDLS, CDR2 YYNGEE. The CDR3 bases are TGTGCCAGCAGCCCAACACATACCCCACAAGAGACCCAGTACTTC. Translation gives CASSPTHTPQETQYF.

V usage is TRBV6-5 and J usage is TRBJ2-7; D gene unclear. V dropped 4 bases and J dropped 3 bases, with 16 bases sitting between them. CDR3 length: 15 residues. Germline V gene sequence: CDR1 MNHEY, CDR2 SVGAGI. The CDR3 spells CASSLSGSLSYEQYF. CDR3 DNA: TGTGCCAGCAGTTTATCCGGGTCCTTGAGCTACGAGCAGTACTTC.

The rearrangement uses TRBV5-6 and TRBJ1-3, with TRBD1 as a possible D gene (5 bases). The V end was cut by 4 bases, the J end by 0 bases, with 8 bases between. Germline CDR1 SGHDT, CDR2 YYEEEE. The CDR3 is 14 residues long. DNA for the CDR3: TGTGCCAGCAGCCAGACAGACTCTGGAAACACCATATATTTT. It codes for CASSQTDSGNTIYF.

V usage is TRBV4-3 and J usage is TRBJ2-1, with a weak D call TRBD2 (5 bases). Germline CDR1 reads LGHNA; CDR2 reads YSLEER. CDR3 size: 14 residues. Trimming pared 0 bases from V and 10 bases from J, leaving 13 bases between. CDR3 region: CASSQEVRGGEQFF. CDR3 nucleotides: TGCGCCAGCAGCCAAGAGGTCCGCGGAGGCGAGCAGTTCTTC.

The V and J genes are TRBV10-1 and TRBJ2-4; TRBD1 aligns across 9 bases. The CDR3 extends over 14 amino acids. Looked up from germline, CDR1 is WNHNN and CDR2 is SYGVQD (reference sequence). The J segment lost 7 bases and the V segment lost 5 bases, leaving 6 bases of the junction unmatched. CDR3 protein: CASSPRTGANIQYF. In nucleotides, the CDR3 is TGCGCCAGCAGTCCCAGGACAGGGGCGAACATTCAGTACTTC.

CDR3 coding DNA: TGTGCCAGCAGACCCAGGGCCGGGACAGTCTACGAGCAGTACTTC. This encodes CASRPRAGTVYEQYF. The chain employs TRBV27 and TRBJ2-5; 7 bases map to TRBD1. The closer fit of TRBJ2-7 to the DNA end suggests the J call may be wrong. The CDR3 has 15 residues. CDR1 and CDR2 (germline): MNHEY, SMNVEV (reference sequence).

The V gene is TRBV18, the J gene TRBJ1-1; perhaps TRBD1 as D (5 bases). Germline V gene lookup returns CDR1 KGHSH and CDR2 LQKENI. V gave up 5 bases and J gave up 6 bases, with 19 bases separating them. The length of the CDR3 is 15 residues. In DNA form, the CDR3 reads TGTGCCAGCTCAGAGGGGATTCAGGGTCGCCCTGAAGCTTTCTTT. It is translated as CASSEGIQGRPEAFF.

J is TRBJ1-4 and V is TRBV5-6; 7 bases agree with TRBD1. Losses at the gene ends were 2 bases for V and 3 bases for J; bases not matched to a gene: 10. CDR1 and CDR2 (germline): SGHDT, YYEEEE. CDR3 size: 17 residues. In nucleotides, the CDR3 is TGTGCCAGCAGCTTAGTAGGACAGGTTGGGTCTAATGAAAAACTGTTTTTT. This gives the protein CASSLVGQVGSNEKLFF.

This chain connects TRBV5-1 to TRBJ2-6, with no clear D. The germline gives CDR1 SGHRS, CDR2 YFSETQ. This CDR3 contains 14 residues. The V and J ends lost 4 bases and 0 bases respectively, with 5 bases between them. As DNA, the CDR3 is TGCGCCAGCAGCAAGGCCTCTGGGGCCAACGTCCTGACTTTC. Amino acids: CASSKASGANVLTF.

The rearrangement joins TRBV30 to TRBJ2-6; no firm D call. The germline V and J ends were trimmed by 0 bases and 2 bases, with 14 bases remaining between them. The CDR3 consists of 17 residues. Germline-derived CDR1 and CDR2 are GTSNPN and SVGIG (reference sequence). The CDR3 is CAWSVGLGPPGANVLTF. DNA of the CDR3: TGTGCCTGGAGTGTAGGGCTTGGCCCCCCTGGGGCCAACGTCCTGACTTTC.

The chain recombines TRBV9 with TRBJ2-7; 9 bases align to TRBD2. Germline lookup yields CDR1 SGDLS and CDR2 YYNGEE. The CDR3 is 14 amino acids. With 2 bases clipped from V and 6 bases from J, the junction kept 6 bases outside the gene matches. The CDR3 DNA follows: TGTGCCAGCAGCGTTAGCGGGAGTTGGGGCGAGCAGTACTTC. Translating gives CASSVSGSWGEQYF.

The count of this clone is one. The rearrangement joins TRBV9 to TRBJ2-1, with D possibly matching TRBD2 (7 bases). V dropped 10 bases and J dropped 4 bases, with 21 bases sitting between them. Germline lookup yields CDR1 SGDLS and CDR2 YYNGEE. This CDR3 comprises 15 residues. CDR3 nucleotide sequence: TGTGCCTCATCGGGGGGCCAGGGGCGGTACAATGAGCAGTTCTTC. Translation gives CASSGGQGRYNEQFF.

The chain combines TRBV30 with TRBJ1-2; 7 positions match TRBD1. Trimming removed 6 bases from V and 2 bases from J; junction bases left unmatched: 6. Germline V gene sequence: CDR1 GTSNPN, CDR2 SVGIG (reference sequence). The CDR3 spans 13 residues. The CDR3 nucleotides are TGTGCCTGCCAAAGGGGGCGAAACTATGGCTACACCTTC. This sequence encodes CACQRGRNYGYTF. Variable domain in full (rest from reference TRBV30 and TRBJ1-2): SQTIHQWPATLVQPVGSPLSLECTVEGTSNPNLYWYRQAAGRGLQLLFYSVGIGQISSEVPQNLSASRPQDRQFILSSKKLLLSDSGFYLCACQRGRNYGYTFGSGTRLTVV.

As DNA, the CDR3 is TGTGCCAGCAGATTGATGCCTGACAGCAACTATGGCTACACCTTC. Encoded protein: CASRLMPDSNYGYTF. The rearrangement joins TRBV6-5 to TRBJ1-2, with a possible D match to TRBD1 (5 bases). The ends were cut back, 6 bases at V and 2 bases at J, with 16 bases in the middle. CDR1 and CDR2 (germline): MNHEY, SVGAGI. This CDR3 region has 15 residues.